This TCR beta chain was sequenced in a study of cytomegalovirus exposure and HLA in healthy donors. Both 60 Vbeta primers and 13 Jbeta primers went into the PCR. Measured with immunoSEQ multiplex PCR; TCRdb has only the in-frame clones, and not every one. The repertoire includes 110,000 to 150,000 clones, more than 70% of them detected once, and roughly 1.6% sits in the top ten. Germline V gene data show CDR1 as MNHEY and CDR2 as SMNVEV (reference sequence). Trimming pared 3 bases from V and 0 bases from J, leaving 6 bases between. This CDR3 is 15 amino acids long. Study-level findings and limits: In a later analysis, a missense DCLRE1C variant was linked to TCR beta V- and J-gene trimming. Analysis was performed later, and it showed HLA-associated TCR beta chains to be more clonally expanded than equally common others. Sequencing artifact likely explains a cluster of highly shared sequence variants. Reported findings show TCR beta sequences accurately forecast HLA-A and HLA-B alleles in most subjects.

A remark on this clone: No antigen is known for it.

The TCR sequence derives from a woman between 35 and 50 years old in good health and CMV-seronegative. Sequencing used PBMCs. The chain is built from TRBV27 and TRBJ1-6; D call uncertain. CDR3 in DNA: TGTGCCAGCAGTTTCGGTTACTCCTATAATTCACCCCTCCACTTT. It is translated as CASSFGYSYNSPLHF.